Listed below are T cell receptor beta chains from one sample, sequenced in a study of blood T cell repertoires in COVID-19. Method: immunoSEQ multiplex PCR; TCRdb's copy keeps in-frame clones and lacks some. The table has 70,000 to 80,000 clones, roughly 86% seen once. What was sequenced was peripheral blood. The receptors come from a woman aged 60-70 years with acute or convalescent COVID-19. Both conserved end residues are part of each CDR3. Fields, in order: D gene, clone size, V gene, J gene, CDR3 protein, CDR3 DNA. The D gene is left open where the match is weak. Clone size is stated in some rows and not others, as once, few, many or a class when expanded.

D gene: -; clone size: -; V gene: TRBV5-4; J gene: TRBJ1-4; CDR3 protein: CASSKDSGSEKLFF; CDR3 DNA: TGTGCCAGCAGCAAGGACAGTGGGTCTGAAAAACTGTTTTTT
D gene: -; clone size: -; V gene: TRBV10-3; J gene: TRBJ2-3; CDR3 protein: CAISGNSADTQYF; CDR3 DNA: TGTGCCATCAGTGGGAATAGCGCAGATACGCAGTATTTT
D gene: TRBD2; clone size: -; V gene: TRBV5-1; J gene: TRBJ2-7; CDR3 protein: CASSLEGGGDEQYF; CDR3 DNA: TGCGCCAGCAGCTTGGAGGGCGGGGGTGACGAGCAGTACTTC
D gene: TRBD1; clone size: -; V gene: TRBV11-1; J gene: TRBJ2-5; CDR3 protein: CASTPSTGLETQYF; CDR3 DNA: TGTGCCAGCACACCCTCGACAGGGTTAGAGACCCAGTACTTC
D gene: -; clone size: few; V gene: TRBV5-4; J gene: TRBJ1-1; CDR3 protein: CASSFGQNTEAFF; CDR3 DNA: TGTGCCAGCAGCTTTGGACAGAACACTGAAGCTTTCTTT
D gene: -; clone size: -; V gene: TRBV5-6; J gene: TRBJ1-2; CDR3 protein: CASSPRGVHYGYTF; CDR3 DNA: TGTGCCAGCAGCCCTCGCGGGGTTCACTATGGCTACACCTTC
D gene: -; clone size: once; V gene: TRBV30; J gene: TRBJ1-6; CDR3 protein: CAWSVRGANNSPLHF; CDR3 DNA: TGTGCCTGGAGTGTACGGGGGGCTAACAATTCACCCCTCCACTTT
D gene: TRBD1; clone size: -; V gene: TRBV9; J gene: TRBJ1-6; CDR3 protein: CASSTRTGGDSPLHF; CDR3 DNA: TGTGCCAGCAGCACCCGGACAGGGGGGGATTCACCCCTCCACTTT
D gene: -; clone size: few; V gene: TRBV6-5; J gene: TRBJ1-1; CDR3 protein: CASSYKLEAFF; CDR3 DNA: TGTGCCAGCAGTTACAAGCTTGAAGCTTTCTTT
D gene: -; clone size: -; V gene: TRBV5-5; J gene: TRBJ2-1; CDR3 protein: CASSSGAYNEQFF; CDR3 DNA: TGTGCCAGCAGTTCCGGGGCCTACAATGAGCAGTTCTTC
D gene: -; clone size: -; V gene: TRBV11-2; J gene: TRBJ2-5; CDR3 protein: CASSLVGAGETQYF; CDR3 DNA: TGTGCCAGCAGCTTAGTGGGGGCTGGAGAGACCCAGTACTTC
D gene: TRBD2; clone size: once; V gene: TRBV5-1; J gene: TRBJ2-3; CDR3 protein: CASSLGGGDTDTQYF; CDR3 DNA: TGCGCCAGCAGCTTGGGCGGGGGGGACACAGATACGCAGTATTTT
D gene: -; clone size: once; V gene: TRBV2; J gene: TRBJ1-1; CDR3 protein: CASTGLNTEAFF; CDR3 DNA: TGTGCCAGCACAGGGCTGAACACTGAAGCTTTCTTT
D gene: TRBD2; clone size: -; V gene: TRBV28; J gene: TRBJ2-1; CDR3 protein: CASSLGSGGGNEQFF; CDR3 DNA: TGTGCCAGCAGTTTAGGGAGCGGGGGGGGCAATGAGCAGTTCTTC